The T cell receptor (beta chain) described here comes from a study of response to subunit inactivated influenza vaccine. TCRdb re-called the RT-PCR reads with MiXCR, one entry per CDR3 protein. The table shows roughly 290,000 distinct CDR3 sequences, with 21% occurring only once. V was pared by 5 bases and J by 4 bases, with 12 bases between. Germline V gene data show CDR1 as MNHNS and CDR2 as SASEGT. The CDR3 covers 15 residues. Concerning this clonotype: Its target is not known.

The study, taken as a whole, reports: Authors proposed each seasonal influenza vaccination draws in few new T cells.

The clonotype was recovered from a man aged 50-75 years who received an inactivated influenza vaccine. The sample was PBMCs from blood, taken 21 months after vaccination. The rearrangement joins TRBV6-1 to TRBJ2-6; D may be TRBD2 (5 bases). This CDR3 reads CASSTGGGGANVLTF. DNA for the CDR3: TGTGCCAGCAGTACCGGAGGAGGCGGGGCCAACGTCCTGACTTTC.